What follows is one T cell receptor beta chain and its context. The target of this receptor is not known. The input lacks base qualities; no much larger clone sits a single base away. To prepare the library, the immunoSEQ multiplex PCR assay was applied. In the source study's methods: A statistical classification framework was built to diagnose cytomegalovirus status from the catalog of TCR beta chain sequences. What TCRdb holds here is the immuneACCESS table cut down to in-frame rearrangements. Part of the clones is not present; checked against another copy, under half of the missing clones reflect an unresolved V gene, and the others are unexplained. That table gives V, J and clone size, and the DNA gave D and trimming. The sample data list 220,000 or so clones, and around 90% of these were observed just once. Approximately 0.99% of the sample goes to the ten largest clones. This entry comes from a study of cytomegalovirus exposure and HLA in healthy donors (dated by TCRdb to about 2017). With respect to the entire study: According to a later analysis, one platform produced both the 110 or so validation repertoires and the approximately 670 repertoires of the first cohort. The study was designed to test whether signatures of past pathogen exposure could be identified by cataloging public T cell receptors. Along with the approximately 620-subject first cohort, a separate validation cohort of over a hundred different subjects was used. High-throughput TCR immunosequencing, statistical association of individual TCRs with disease status, and machine learning were combined to predict cytomegalovirus infection status.

Separate from the approximately 670-subject first cohort, the validation cohort of 120 subjects was the group to which the donors belonged. Broader findings and caveats from the paper: The study gave a list of some 150 TCR beta chains associated with cytomegalovirus. A later analysis found that TCRs clustered in the first cohort also tended to co-occur in the 110 or so validation repertoires, with approximately 95% of cluster scores above 0. The authors suggested that the approach could potentially be extended to other disease states and immunological phenotypes. In both the original and validation cohorts, the classifier was reported to diagnose cytomegalovirus status with high specificity and sensitivity. A later analysis had no HLA typing for the validation cohort, so co-occurrence there was scored across all 130 or so repertoires. While some public TCRs were present in many individuals, most TCR sequences turned up only very rarely across donors. A few of the identified cytomegalovirus-associated TCR beta chains were confirmed in vitro to be specific for cytomegalovirus antigens.

The germline V and J ends show losses of 2 bases and 6 bases respectively, and no gene match explains 20 bases of the junction. The CDR3 has 21 amino acids, counting the end cysteine and phenylalanine. Only the CDR3 portion is preserved as DNA: 63 bases, with reading frame beginning at the first base. The germline V gene specifies KGHSH as CDR1 and LQKENI as CDR2. This clonotype was obtained from a woman between 18 and 29 years old in good health and CMV-seronegative. Sequenced material: PBMCs. The V and J segments used are TRBV18 and TRBJ2-1, with 12 bases matching TRBD2. In nucleotide form, the sequence is TGTGCCAGCTCACCAGCCCCCTCTAGCGGGAGGGGCCCTACGTTGAGCAATGAGCAGTTCTTC. It is translated as CASSPAPSSGRGPTLSNEQFF.